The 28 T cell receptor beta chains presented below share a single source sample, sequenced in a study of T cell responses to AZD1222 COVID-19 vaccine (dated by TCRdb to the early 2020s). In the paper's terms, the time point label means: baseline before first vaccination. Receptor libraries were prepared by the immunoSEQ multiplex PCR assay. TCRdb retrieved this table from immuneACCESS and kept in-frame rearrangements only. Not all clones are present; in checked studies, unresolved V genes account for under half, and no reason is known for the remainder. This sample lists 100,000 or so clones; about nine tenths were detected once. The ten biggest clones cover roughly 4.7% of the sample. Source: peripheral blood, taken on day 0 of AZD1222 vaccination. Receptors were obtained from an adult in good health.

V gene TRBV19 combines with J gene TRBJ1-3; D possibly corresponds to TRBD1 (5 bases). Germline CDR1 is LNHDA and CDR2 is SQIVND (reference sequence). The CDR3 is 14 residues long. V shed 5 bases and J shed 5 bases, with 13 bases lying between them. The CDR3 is CASSLTDKRNTIYF. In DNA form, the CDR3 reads TGTGCCAGTAGTCTCACGGACAAGCGAAACACCATATATTTT.

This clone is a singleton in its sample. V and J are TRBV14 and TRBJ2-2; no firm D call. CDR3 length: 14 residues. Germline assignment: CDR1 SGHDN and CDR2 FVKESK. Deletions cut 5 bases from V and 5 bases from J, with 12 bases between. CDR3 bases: TGTGCCAGCAGCGCACTCATGGGGACCGGGGAGCTGTTTTTT. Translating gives CASSALMGTGELFF.

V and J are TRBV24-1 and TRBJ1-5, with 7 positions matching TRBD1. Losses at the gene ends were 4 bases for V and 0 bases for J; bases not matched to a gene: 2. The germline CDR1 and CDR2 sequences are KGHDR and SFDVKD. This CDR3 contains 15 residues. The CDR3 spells CATSEGTVSNQPQHF. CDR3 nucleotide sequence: TGTGCCACCAGTGAGGGGACAGTTAGCAATCAGCCCCAGCATTTT.

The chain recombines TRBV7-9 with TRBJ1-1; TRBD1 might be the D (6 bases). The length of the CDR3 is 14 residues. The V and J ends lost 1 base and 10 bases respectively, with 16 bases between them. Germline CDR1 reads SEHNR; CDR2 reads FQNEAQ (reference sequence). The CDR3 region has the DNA TGTGCCAGCAGCTTAGTAGGAGCAGGGGAGGCAGCTTTCTTT. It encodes CASSLVGAGEAAFF. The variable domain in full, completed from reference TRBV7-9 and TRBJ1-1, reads DTGVSQNPRHKITKRGQNVTFRCDPISEHNRLYWYRQTLGQGPEFLTYFQNEAQLEKSRLLSDRFSAERPKGSFSTLEIQRTEQGDSAMYLCASSLVGAGEAAFFGQGTRLTVV.

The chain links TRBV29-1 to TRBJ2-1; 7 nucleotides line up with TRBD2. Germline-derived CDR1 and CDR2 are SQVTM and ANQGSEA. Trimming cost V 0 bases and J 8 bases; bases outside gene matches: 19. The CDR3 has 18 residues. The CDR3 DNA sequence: TGCAGCGTTGAAGATCTACGGACTAGGATCACCCAGAGGGATGAGCAGTTCTTC. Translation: CSVEDLRTRITQRDEQFF.

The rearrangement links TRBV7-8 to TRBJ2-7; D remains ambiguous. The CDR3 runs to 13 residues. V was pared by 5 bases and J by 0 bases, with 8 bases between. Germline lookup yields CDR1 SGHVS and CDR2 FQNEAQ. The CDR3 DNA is TGTGCCAGCAGCCCCCGGGCCTCCTACGAGCAGTACTTC. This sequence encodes CASSPRASYEQYF.

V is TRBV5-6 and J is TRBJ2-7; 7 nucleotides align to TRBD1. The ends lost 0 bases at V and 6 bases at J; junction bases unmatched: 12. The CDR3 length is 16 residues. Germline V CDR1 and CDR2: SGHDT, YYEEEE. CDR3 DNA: TGTGCCAGCAGCTTGGGACCTATCGGGACAGATACCGAGCAGTACTTC. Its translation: CASSLGPIGTDTEQYF. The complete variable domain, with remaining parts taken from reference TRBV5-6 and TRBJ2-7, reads DAGVTQSPTHLIKTRGQQVTLRCSPKSGHDTVSWYQQALGQGPQFIFQYYEEEERQRGNFPDRFSGHQFPNYSSELNVNALLLGDSALYLCASSLGPIGTDTEQYFGPGTRLTVT.

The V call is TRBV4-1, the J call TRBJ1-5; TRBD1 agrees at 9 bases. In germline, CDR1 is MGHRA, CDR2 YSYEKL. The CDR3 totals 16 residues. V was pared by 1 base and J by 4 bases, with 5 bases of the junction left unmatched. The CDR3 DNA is TGCGCCAGCAGCCAAGTCACAGGGGGCTCAAATCAGCCCCAGCATTTT. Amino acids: CASSQVTGGSNQPQHF.

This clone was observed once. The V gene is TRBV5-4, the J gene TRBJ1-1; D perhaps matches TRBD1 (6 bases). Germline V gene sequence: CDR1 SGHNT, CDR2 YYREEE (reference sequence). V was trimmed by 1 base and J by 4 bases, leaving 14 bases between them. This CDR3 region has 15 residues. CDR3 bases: TGTGCCAGCAGCTTGCCCACCGGGGGCGGCACTGAAGCTTTCTTT. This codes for CASSLPTGGGTEAFF.

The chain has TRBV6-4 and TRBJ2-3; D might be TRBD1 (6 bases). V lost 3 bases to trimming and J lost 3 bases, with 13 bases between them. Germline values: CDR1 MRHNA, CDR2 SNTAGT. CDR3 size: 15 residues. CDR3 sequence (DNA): TGTGCCAGCAGTGAGTGGGGGCGTGGGACAGATACGCAGTATTTT. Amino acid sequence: CASSEWGRGTDTQYF.

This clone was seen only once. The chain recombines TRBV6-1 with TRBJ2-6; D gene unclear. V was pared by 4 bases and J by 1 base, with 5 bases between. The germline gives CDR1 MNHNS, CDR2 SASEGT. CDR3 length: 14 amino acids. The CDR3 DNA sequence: TGTGCCAGCAGTGCAGGATCTGGGGCCAACGTCCTGACTTTC. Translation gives CASSAGSGANVLTF.

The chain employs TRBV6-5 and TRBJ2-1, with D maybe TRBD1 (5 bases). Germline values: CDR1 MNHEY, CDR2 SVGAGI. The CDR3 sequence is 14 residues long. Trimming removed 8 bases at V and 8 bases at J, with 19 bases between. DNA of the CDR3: TGTGCCAGCCTCTCCCTCTCAGGGTACCATGAGCAGTTCTTC. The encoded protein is CASLSLSGYHEQFF.

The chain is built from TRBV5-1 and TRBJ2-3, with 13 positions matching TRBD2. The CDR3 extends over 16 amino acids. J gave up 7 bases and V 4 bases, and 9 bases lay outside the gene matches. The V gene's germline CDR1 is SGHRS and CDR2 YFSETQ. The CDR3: CASSITSGGAGNTQYF. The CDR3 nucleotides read TGCGCCAGCAGCATTACTAGCGGGGGGGCCGGAAATACGCAGTATTTT.

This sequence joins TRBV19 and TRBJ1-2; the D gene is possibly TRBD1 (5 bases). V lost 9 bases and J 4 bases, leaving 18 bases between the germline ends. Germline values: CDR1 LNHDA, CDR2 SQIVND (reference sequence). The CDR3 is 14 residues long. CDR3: CASAGTAAGYGYTF. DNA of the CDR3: TGTGCCAGCGCCGGGACCGCAGCGGGCTATGGCTACACCTTC.

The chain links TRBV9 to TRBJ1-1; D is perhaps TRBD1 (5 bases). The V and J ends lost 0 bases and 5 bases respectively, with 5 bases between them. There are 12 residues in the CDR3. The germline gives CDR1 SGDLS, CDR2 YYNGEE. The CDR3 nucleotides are TGTGCCAGCAGCGTAGAGGGGACTGAAGCTTTCTTT. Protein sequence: CASSVEGTEAFF. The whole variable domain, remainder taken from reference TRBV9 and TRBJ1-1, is DSGVTQTPKHLITATGQRVTLRCSPRSGDLSVYWYQQSLDQGLQFLIQYYNGEERAKGNILERFSAQQFPDLHSELNLSSLELGDSALYFCASSVEGTEAFFGQGTRLTVV.

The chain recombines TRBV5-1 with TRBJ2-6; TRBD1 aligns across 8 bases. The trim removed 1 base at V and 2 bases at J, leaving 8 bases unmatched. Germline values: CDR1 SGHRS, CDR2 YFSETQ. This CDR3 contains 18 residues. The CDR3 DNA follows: TGCGCCAGCAGCTTGTTTACGTCAGGGGGCGCTGGGGCCAACGTCCTGACTTTC. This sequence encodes CASSLFTSGGAGANVLTF.

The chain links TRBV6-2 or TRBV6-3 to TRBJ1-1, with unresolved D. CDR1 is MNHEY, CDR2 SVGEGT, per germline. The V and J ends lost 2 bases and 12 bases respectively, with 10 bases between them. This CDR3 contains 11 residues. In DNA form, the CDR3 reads TGTGCCAGCAGTTACCTGGGAAATCCTTTCTTT. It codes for CASSYLGNPFF.

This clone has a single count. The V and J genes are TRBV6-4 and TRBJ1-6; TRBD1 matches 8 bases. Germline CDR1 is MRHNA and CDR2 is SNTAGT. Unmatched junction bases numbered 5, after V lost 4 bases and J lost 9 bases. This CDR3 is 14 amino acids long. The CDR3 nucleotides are TGTGCCAGCAGTGCGGGACAGGCCGGTTCACCCCTCCACTTT. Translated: CASSAGQAGSPLHF.

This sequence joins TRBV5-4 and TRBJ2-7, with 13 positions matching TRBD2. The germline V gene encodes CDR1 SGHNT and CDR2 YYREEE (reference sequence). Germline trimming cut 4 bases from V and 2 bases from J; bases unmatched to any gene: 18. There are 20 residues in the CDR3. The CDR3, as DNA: TGTGCCAGCAGCAAACTACAGGACCTCGGGACTAGCGGGGTAACCTACGAGCAGTACTTC. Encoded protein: CASSKLQDLGTSGVTYEQYF.

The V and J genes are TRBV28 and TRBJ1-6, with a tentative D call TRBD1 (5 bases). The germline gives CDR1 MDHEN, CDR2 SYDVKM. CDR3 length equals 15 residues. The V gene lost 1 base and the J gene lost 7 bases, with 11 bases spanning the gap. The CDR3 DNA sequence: TGTGCCAGCAGTTTATTTGCCGCAGGGAATTCACCCCTCCACTTT. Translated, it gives CASSLFAAGNSPLHF.

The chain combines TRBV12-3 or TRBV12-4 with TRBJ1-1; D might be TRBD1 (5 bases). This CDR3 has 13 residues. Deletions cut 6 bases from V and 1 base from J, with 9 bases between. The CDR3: CASSPGQNTEAFF. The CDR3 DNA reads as TGTGCCAGCAGCCCCGGACAGAACACTGAAGCTTTCTTT.

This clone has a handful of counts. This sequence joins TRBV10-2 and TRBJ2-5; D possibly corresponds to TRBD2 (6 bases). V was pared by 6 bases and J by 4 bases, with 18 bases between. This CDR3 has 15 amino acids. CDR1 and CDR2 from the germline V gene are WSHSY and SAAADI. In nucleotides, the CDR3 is TGCGCCAGCAGCCCCAACCTTAGCGGACGAGAGACCCAGTACTTC. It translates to CASSPNLSGRETQYF.

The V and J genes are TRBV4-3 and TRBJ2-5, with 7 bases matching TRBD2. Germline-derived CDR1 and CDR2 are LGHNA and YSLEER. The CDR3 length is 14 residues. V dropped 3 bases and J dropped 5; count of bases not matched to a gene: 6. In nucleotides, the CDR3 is TGCGCCAGCAGCCAGGAGCGGGGCAGGGAGACCCAGTACTTC. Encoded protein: CASSQERGRETQYF.

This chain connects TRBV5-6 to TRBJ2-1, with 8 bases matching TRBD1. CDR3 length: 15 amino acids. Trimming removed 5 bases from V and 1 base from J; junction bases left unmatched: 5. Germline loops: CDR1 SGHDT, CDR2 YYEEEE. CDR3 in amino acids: CASRLRQGSYNEQFF. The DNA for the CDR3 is TGTGCCAGCAGGCTTCGACAGGGGTCCTACAATGAGCAGTTCTTC.

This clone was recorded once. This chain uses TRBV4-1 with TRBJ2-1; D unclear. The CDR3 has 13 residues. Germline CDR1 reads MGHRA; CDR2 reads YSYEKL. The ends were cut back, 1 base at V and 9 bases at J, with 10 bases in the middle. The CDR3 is CASSQGSHSEQFF. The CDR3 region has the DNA TGCGCCAGCAGCCAAGGGTCTCATAGTGAGCAGTTCTTC.

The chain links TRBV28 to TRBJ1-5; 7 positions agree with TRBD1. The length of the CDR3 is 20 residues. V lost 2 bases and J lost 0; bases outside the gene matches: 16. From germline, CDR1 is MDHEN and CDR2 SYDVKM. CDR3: CASSLTVNPRQGVSNQPQHF. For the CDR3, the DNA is TGTGCCAGCAGTTTAACCGTCAACCCCAGACAGGGAGTTAGCAATCAGCCCCAGCATTTT.

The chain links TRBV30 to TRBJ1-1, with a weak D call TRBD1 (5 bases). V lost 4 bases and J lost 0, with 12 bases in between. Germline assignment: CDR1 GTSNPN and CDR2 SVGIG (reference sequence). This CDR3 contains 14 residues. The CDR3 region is CAWNYRRMNTEAFF. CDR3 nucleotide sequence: TGTGCCTGGAACTACAGGAGAATGAACACTGAAGCTTTCTTT. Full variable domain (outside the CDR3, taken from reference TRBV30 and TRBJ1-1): SQTIHQWPATLVQPVGSPLSLECTVEGTSNPNLYWYRQAAGRGLQLLFYSVGIGQISSEVPQNLSASRPQDRQFILSSKKLLLSDSGFYLCAWNYRRMNTEAFFGQGTRLTVV.

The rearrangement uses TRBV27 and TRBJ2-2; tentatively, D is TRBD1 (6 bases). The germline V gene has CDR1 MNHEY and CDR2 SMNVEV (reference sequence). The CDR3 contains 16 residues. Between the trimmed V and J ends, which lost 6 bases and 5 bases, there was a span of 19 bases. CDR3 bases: TGTGCCAGCAGCCTTCTACAGGGCTTGGGGACCGGGGAGCTGTTTTTT. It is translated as CASSLLQGLGTGELFF.